This T cell receptor beta chain emerged from a study of blood T cell repertoires in COVID-19. On the study more broadly: T cells, B-cell-depleted T cells, or PBMCs supplied cDNA or gDNA.

The CDR3 is 15 amino acids. Trimming pared 4 bases from V and 4 bases from J, leaving 14 bases between. The germline CDR1 and CDR2 sequences are KGHSH and LQKENI. Generated by immunoSEQ multiplex PCR, the TCRdb table keeps only in-frame clones and is missing some. This sample has approximately 150,000 clones, with 80% to 90% found just once. The sequencing sample was made of peripheral blood. This chain joins TRBV18 and TRBJ2-1, with a tentative D call TRBD1 (6 bases). The receptor's source is a woman aged 45-65 years with acute or convalescent COVID-19. This chain's CDR3 is CASSQDGTRYNEQFF. DNA for the CDR3: TGTGCCAGCTCACAAGACGGGACAAGATACAATGAGCAGTTCTTC.